One sample yielded the 13 T cell receptor beta chains listed below, sequenced in a study of shared clonotypes between healthy human individuals. Assay used: immunoSEQ multiplex PCR; TCRdb lists only in-frame clones, some missing. The sample consists of about 1 million clones, around 76% of them appearing once. The material sequenced was memory CD4+ T cells sorted from blood. Subset denoted: CD45RA-negative fraction. These receptors were obtained from a man aged 18 to 30 in good health.

The chain recombines TRBV5-8 with TRBJ2-3; 7 bases align to TRBD2. CDR1 is SGHTS and CDR2 is YDEGEE in the germline V gene. The CDR3 sequence is 15 residues long. The V segment lost 7 bases and the J segment 1 base; nucleotides outside the gene matches: 9. CDR3 sequence (DNA): TGTGCCAGCTCGTTCAGTGGGGGGGGCACAGATACGCAGTATTTT. It encodes CASSFSGGGTDTQYF.

This clone was observed a handful of times. The V call is TRBV29-1, the J call TRBJ1-1; no clear D gene. The CDR3 spans 13 residues. Germline V gene lookup returns CDR1 SQVTM and CDR2 ANQGSEA. With 6 bases removed from V and 3 bases from J, the gap between germline ends came to 14 bases. The CDR3: CSVGRDYDTEAFF. CDR3 in DNA: TGCAGCGTCGGCCGCGACTATGACACTGAAGCTTTCTTT.

Worth noting for this clone: Other DNA sequences of this sample code for an identical CDR3. The V gene is TRBV4-1, the J gene TRBJ2-3; the D is unclear. The V gene's germline CDR1 is MGHRA and CDR2 YSYEKL. This CDR3 has 14 amino acids. Between the trimmed V and J ends, which lost 0 bases and 0 bases, there was a span of 4 bases. The CDR3: CASSQDTSTDTQYF. In nucleotides, the CDR3 is TGCGCCAGCAGCCAAGACACGAGCACAGATACGCAGTATTTT.

The rearrangement joins TRBV2 to TRBJ1-2; D call uncertain. Between the trimmed V and J ends, which lost 7 bases and 2 bases, there was a span of 11 bases. The length of the CDR3 is 13 residues. The germline CDR1 and CDR2 sequences are SNHLY and FYNNEI. CDR3 region: CASKEGANYGYTF. Here the CDR3 DNA reads TGTGCCAGCAAGGAAGGAGCCAACTATGGCTACACCTTC.

The chain combines TRBV11-2 with TRBJ2-7; 8 positions agree with TRBD1. V was pared by 1 base and J by 6 bases, with 8 bases of the junction left unmatched. This CDR3 has 15 amino acids. Germline V gene lookup returns CDR1 SGHAT and CDR2 FQNNGV. The CDR3 bases are TGTGCCAGCAGCTTAGGCGGACAGGGAAGAAGCGAGCAGTACTTC. This translates into CASSLGGQGRSEQYF.

This clone was counted at least ten times. The V gene is TRBV6-6, the J gene TRBJ1-2; 8 positions match TRBD1. The CDR3 has 14 amino acids. The V gene end was trimmed by 2 bases and the J gene end by 8 bases; junction bases not matched to a gene: 7. Germline V gene lookup returns CDR1 MNHNY and CDR2 SVGAGI (reference sequence). CDR3 DNA: TGTGCCAGCAGTTACCGCCAGGGGGCTGGGGGCTACACCTTC. Protein product: CASSYRQGAGGYTF.

The sample holds one count of this clone. This CDR3 is also generated by other DNA sequences in the sample. V usage is TRBV30 and J usage is TRBJ2-7; no firm D call. The CDR3 contains 12 residues. Germline V gives CDR1 GTSNPN, CDR2 SVGIG (reference sequence). Trimming shortened V by 3 bases and J by 0 bases, and 6 bases separated the two germline ends. The CDR3 bases are TGTGCCTGGAGGGCCAACTCCTACGAGCAGTACTTC. This encodes CAWRANSYEQYF.

Comments on this clone: Other DNA sequences from this sample encode an identical CDR3 as well. V is TRBV11-2 and J is TRBJ2-5; D gene ambiguous. This CDR3 comprises 12 residues. V dropped 1 base and J dropped 5 bases, with 5 bases sitting between them. Germline-derived CDR1 and CDR2 are SGHAT and FQNNGV. CDR3 sequence: CASSLVGETQYF. The CDR3 DNA follows: TGTGCCAGCAGCTTAGTGGGTGAGACCCAGTACTTC.

The V call is TRBV6-1, the J call TRBJ1-6, with 8 bases lining up with TRBD1. This CDR3 is built from 12 residues. Germline CDR1 is MNHNS and CDR2 is SASEGT. Trimming removed 2 bases from V and 14 bases from J; junction bases left unmatched: 2. In DNA, the CDR3 is TGTGCCAGCAGTGAACGGGACAGGACCCTCCACTTT. It specifies CASSERDRTLHF.

This chain links TRBV7-2 with TRBJ1-1; possibly TRBD1 for D (5 bases). Looked up from germline, CDR1 is SGHTA and CDR2 is FQGNSA. Trimming pared 3 bases from V and 0 bases from J, leaving 8 bases between. The CDR3 is made up of 14 amino acids. The CDR3 DNA is TGTGCCAGCAGCTTGACAGTACTGAACACTGAAGCTTTCTTT. Encoded protein: CASSLTVLNTEAFF. Together with reference TRBV7-2 and TRBJ1-1, the CDR3 gives the full variable domain: GAGVSQSPSNKVTEKGKDVELRCDPISGHTALYWYRQSLGQGLEFLIYFQGNSAPDKSGLPSDRFSAERTGGSVSTLTIQRTQQEDSAVYLCASSLTVLNTEAFFGQGTRLTVV.

This chain uses TRBV19 with TRBJ1-1; the D gene is possibly TRBD1 (6 bases). The CDR3 length is 18 residues. Germline V gene sequence: CDR1 LNHDA, CDR2 SQIVND (reference sequence). V shed 5 bases and J shed 1 base, with 23 bases lying between them. In DNA form, the CDR3 reads TGTGCCAGTAGTGAAAAAGGGTTTGGGGGCTCGTCGAACACTGAAGCTTTCTTT. It is translated as CASSEKGFGGSSNTEAFF.

Concerning this clone: Germline and junction disagree at one end, which may indicate a read error. The chain uses TRBV7-2 and TRBJ1-5, with D perhaps matching TRBD1 (5 bases). Germline CDR1 SGHTA, CDR2 FQGNSA. The CDR3 loop spans 14 amino acids. Here the CDR3 reads CANSLDSPNQPQHF. CDR3 in DNA: TGTGCCAACAGCTTAGACAGTCCCAATCAGCCCCAGCATTTT.

The CDR3 sequence is CASVPGFGSGGASGETQYF. DNA of the CDR3: TGTGCCAGCGTCCCTGGGTTCGGGTCAGGGGGCGCATCGGGAGAGACCCAGTACTTC. This rearrangement joins TRBV11-2 to TRBJ2-5; 8 nucleotides align to TRBD1. The CDR3 has 19 residues. V was clipped by 8 bases and J by 4 bases; unmatched bases: 24. CDR1 is SGHAT, CDR2 FQNNGV, per germline.